These 21 T cell receptor beta chains originate from one sample sequenced in a study of cytomegalovirus exposure and HLA in healthy donors. PCR primers comprised 60 Vbeta and 13 Jbeta primers. Here immunoSEQ multiplex PCR was the method, and the copy in TCRdb shows in-frame clones only, minus some. The repertoire holds more than 95,000 clones, with over 65% as singletons. Sequenced input: PBMCs. Every receptor here comes from a woman in her fifties or sixties in good health and CMV-seropositive.

The CDR3 region is CASSIGASLNTGELFF. The CDR3 bases are TGTGCCAGTAGTATAGGGGCTAGCCTTAACACCGGGGAGCTGTTTTTT. The chain carries TRBV19 and TRBJ2-2; possible D gene TRBD2, 5 bases. The CDR3 length is 16 residues. V was pared by 1 base and J by 2 bases, with 11 bases between. Germline-derived CDR1 and CDR2 are LNHDA and SQIVND (reference sequence). Looking up the rest from reference TRBV19 and TRBJ2-2 gives the full variable domain: DGGITQSPKYLFRKEGQNVTLSCEQNLNHDAMYWYRQDPGQGLRLIYYSQIVNDFQKGDIAEGYSVSREKKESFPLTVTSAQKNPTAFYLCASSIGASLNTGELFFGEGSRLTVL.

This clone showed up just once. The genes are TRBV20-1 and TRBJ2-5; D perhaps matches TRBD1 (5 bases). This CDR3 has 11 residues. CDR1 and CDR2 from the germline V gene are DFQATT and SNEGSKA (reference sequence). V lost 6 bases and J lost 6, with 11 bases in between. CDR3 sequence reads: CSALAGQTQYF. The CDR3 DNA is TGCAGTGCCTTAGCAGGGCAGACCCAGTACTTC.

This clone was picked up a small number of times. The genes are TRBV19 and TRBJ2-1; D possibly corresponds to TRBD1 (5 bases). CDR3 length: 13 residues. Trimming stripped 8 bases from V and 5 bases from J, with 13 bases between. Germline CDR1 reads LNHDA; CDR2 reads SQIVND (reference sequence). The CDR3 loop is CASGRQNNNEQFF. In DNA form, the CDR3 reads TGTGCCAGTGGAAGACAGAATAACAATGAGCAGTTCTTC. The variable domain in full, with the rest retrieved from reference TRBV19 and TRBJ2-1, is DGGITQSPKYLFRKEGQNVTLSCEQNLNHDAMYWYRQDPGQGLRLIYYSQIVNDFQKGDIAEGYSVSREKKESFPLTVTSAQKNPTAFYLCASGRQNNNEQFFGPGTRLTVL.

The chain uses TRBV7-2 and TRBJ2-2; TRBD1 is a possible D gene (7 bases). Looked up from germline, CDR1 is SGHTA and CDR2 is FQGNSA. V dropped 5 bases and J dropped 2 bases, with 12 bases sitting between them. The CDR3 runs to 15 residues. The CDR3 loop reads CASSGGTVNTGELFF. The DNA for the CDR3 is TGTGCCAGCAGCGGGGGGACAGTAAACACCGGGGAGCTGTTTTTT. The variable domain in full, completed from reference TRBV7-2 and TRBJ2-2, reads GAGVSQSPSNKVTEKGKDVELRCDPISGHTALYWYRQSLGQGLEFLIYFQGNSAPDKSGLPSDRFSAERTGGSVSTLTIQRTQQEDSAVYLCASSGGTVNTGELFFGEGSRLTVL.

The J gene is TRBJ2-2, the V gene TRBV15, with 11 nucleotides matching TRBD2. The trim removed 7 bases at V and 7 bases at J, leaving 11 bases unmatched. Germline assignment: CDR1 LNHNV and CDR2 YYDKDF (reference sequence). The CDR3 extends over 16 amino acids. The CDR3, as DNA: TGTGCCACCAACGCAGGGCTAGCGGGAGGATACGGGGAGCTGTTTTTT. Translated: CATNAGLAGGYGELFF.

The chain uses TRBV11-2 and TRBJ1-5, with a possible D match to TRBD1 (6 bases). CDR1 and CDR2 (germline): SGHAT, FQNNGV. The CDR3 is 16 amino acids. Trimming stripped 5 bases from V and 2 bases from J, with 16 bases between. The CDR3 is CASSVGLAGGNQPQHF. The DNA for the CDR3 is TGTGCCAGCAGCGTGGGGCTCGCAGGGGGCAATCAGCCCCAGCATTTT.

This chain joins TRBV2 and TRBJ1-1; TRBD1 is a possible D gene (6 bases). This CDR3 is 14 amino acids long. The germline V gene has CDR1 SNHLY and CDR2 FYNNEI. Trimming took 6 bases from V and 2 from J, leaving 13 bases between them. This chain's CDR3 is CASSPRGTNTEAFF. In DNA, the CDR3 is TGTGCCAGCAGCCCCAGGGGCACTAACACTGAAGCTTTCTTT. The full variable domain, its missing parts supplied by reference TRBV2 and TRBJ1-1, is EPEVTQTPSHQVTQMGQEVILRCVPISNHLYFYWYRQILGQKVEFLVSFYNNEISEKSEIFDDQFSVERPDGSNFTLKIRSTKLEDSAMYFCASSPRGTNTEAFFGQGTRLTVV.

The chain combines TRBV7-2 with TRBJ1-1; 11 nucleotides line up with TRBD1. Germline-derived CDR1 and CDR2 are SGHTA and FQGNSA. This CDR3 region has 15 residues. V was pared by 1 base and J by 4 bases, with 2 bases of the junction left unmatched. Here the CDR3 DNA reads TGTGCCAGCAGCTTAGTGGGACAGGGGGTCACTGAAGCTTTCTTT. It encodes CASSLVGQGVTEAFF.

This clone was seen a single time. V and J are TRBV6-1 and TRBJ1-1, with D unresolved. The CDR3 is 13 residues long. The V gene's germline CDR1 is MNHNS and CDR2 SASEGT. Deletions cut 2 bases from V and 2 bases from J, with 6 bases between. The chain's CDR3 is CASSELTNTEAFF. For the CDR3, the DNA is TGTGCCAGCAGTGAATTGACTAACACTGAAGCTTTCTTT.

This clone has a single count. This chain links TRBV21-1 with TRBJ1-1; TRBD1, the table's D call, lacks a check against the DNA. TRBV21-1 is a known pseudogene. This CDR3 has 14 residues. CDR3 DNA: TGTGCCAGCAGTGTTTGGGACAGGGGGACTGAAGCTTTCTTT. This encodes CASSVWDRGTEAFF.

The genes are TRBV6-5 and TRBJ1-1; 7 nucleotides match TRBD1. V gave up 5 bases and J gave up 5 bases; unmatched junction bases: 8. Germline values: CDR1 MNHEY, CDR2 SVGAGI. This CDR3 contains 14 residues. CDR3: CASSQTGVGTEAFF. CDR3 sequence (DNA): TGTGCCAGCAGTCAAACAGGGGTAGGAACTGAAGCTTTCTTT.

The CDR3 loop is CASSRDYTNEQFF. The CDR3 bases are TGTGCCAGCAGCCGCGACTACACCAATGAGCAGTTCTTC. V is TRBV7-3 and J is TRBJ2-1, with D perhaps TRBD2 (5 bases). The CDR3 sequence is 13 residues long. Trimming took 5 bases from V and 6 from J, leaving 11 bases between them. The V gene's germline CDR1 is SGHTA and CDR2 FQGTGA.

V usage is TRBV6-4 and J usage is TRBJ1-2; no clear D gene. V lost 2 bases, J lost 8 bases, and 15 bases lay in between. CDR3 length: 14 residues. The germline gives CDR1 MRHNA, CDR2 SNTAGT. Here the CDR3 reads CASSDQASGVGYTF. DNA for the CDR3: TGTGCCAGCAGTGACCAAGCCTCAGGTGTCGGCTACACCTTC.

The chain is built from TRBV5-1 and TRBJ2-7; 7 bases line up with TRBD2. The germline V gene has CDR1 SGHRS and CDR2 YFSETQ. This CDR3 spans 13 amino acids. The junction had 7 bases not matched to a gene; V was cut back by 4 bases and J by 6 bases. The CDR3 DNA reads as TGCGCCAGCAGCGGTCGAGGGGAGGGCGAGCAGTACTTC. Its translation: CASSGRGEGEQYF. Based on the CDR3 plus reference TRBV5-1 and TRBJ2-7, the full variable domain is KAGVTQTPRYLIKTRGQQVTLSCSPISGHRSVSWYQQTPGQGLQFLFEYFSETQRNKGNFPGRFSGRQFSNSRSEMNVSTLELGDSALYLCASSGRGEGEQYFGPGTRLTVT.

This clone was picked up one time. The chain joins TRBV30 to TRBJ1-2; D is unclear. Germline V gene lookup returns CDR1 GTSNPN and CDR2 SVGIG (reference sequence). CDR3 length: 12 residues. V was shortened by 0 bases and J by 8 bases, with 10 bases between the two germline ends. The DNA of the CDR3 is TGTGCCTGGAGTGTCGGCGGGTGGGGCTACACCTTC. It translates to CAWSVGGWGYTF.

This chain links TRBV30 with TRBJ1-2; 7 nucleotides agree with TRBD1. From germline, CDR1 is GTSNPN and CDR2 SVGIG (reference sequence). Unmatched junction bases numbered 7, after V lost 0 bases and J lost 3 bases. There are 15 residues in the CDR3. The CDR3 nucleotides are TGTGCCTGGAGTGTATCTGGACAGGACCACTATGGCTACACCTTC. Translation: CAWSVSGQDHYGYTF. The whole variable domain, remainder taken from reference TRBV30 and TRBJ1-2, is SQTIHQWPATLVQPVGSPLSLECTVEGTSNPNLYWYRQAAGRGLQLLFYSVGIGQISSEVPQNLSASRPQDRQFILSSKKLLLSDSGFYLCAWSVSGQDHYGYTFGSGTRLTVV.

V usage is TRBV7-6 and J usage is TRBJ1-1; 8 bases map to TRBD1. The CDR3 extends over 16 amino acids. Per germline, CDR1 SGHVS and CDR2 FNYEAQ. After removal of 0 bases from V and 4 bases from J, the junction contained 7 bases not matched to a gene. CDR3 amino acids: CASSLAGTGQGTEAFF. As DNA, the CDR3 is TGTGCCAGCAGCTTAGCGGGGACAGGCCAAGGCACTGAAGCTTTCTTT.

The V gene is TRBV6-4, the J gene TRBJ1-1; D is ambiguous. Deletions cut 4 bases from V and 1 base from J, with 7 bases between. The CDR3 consists of 13 residues. Germline V gene sequence: CDR1 MRHNA, CDR2 SNTAGT. CDR3 in amino acids: CASSAEENTEAFF. CDR3 DNA sequence: TGTGCCAGCAGTGCGGAGGAGAACACTGAAGCTTTCTTT.

This chain uses TRBV18 with TRBJ1-2; 8 bases are a match to TRBD1. The CDR3 covers 14 residues. Germline trimming cut 3 bases from V and 5 bases from J; bases unmatched to any gene: 5. Germline values: CDR1 KGHSH, CDR2 LQKENI. The DNA of the CDR3 is TGTGCCAGCTCACCCGGACAGGGAGTATATGGCTACACCTTC. Its translation: CASSPGQGVYGYTF. Using reference TRBV18 and TRBJ1-2 for the parts outside the CDR3, the full variable domain is NAGVMQNPRHLVRRRGQEARLRCSPMKGHSHVYWYRQLPEEGLKFMVYLQKENIIDESGMPKERFSAEFPKEGPSILRIQQVVRGDSAAYFCASSPGQGVYGYTFGSGTRLTVV.

This clone has only a few counts. The gene calls are TRBV11-2 and TRBJ2-2; the D is unclear. The CDR3 runs 13 residues. Germline V CDR1 and CDR2: SGHAT, FQNNGV. V gave up 3 bases and J gave up 2 bases, with 4 bases separating them. In DNA, the CDR3 is TGTGCCAGCAGCTTTAGAAACACCGGGGAGCTGTTTTTT. It is translated as CASSFRNTGELFF.

The chain is built from TRBV5-1 and TRBJ1-2, with a possible D match to TRBD1 (5 bases). Trimming stripped 7 bases from V and 8 bases from J, with 21 bases between. CDR1 is SGHRS and CDR2 is YFSETQ in the germline V gene. This CDR3 region has 14 residues. CDR3 sequence (DNA): TGCGCCAGCTACGACCCAGGGCCAGCGGGGGGCTACACCTTC. Its protein is CASYDPGPAGGYTF. The full variable domain, with the rest looked up from reference TRBV5-1 and TRBJ1-2, is KAGVTQTPRYLIKTRGQQVTLSCSPISGHRSVSWYQQTPGQGLQFLFEYFSETQRNKGNFPGRFSGRQFSNSRSEMNVSTLELGDSALYLCASYDPGPAGGYTFGSGTRLTVV.